The 8 T cell receptor beta chains below all came from one sample that was sequenced in a study of breast tumors, draining lymph nodes, adjacent tissues. TCRdb reprocessed the multiplex PCR reads with MiXCR, giving one entry per CDR3 protein. The table has some 130,000 distinct CDR3 sequences, 15% to 20% seen once; the top ten hold roughly 3.5%. The lymph nodes were axillary draining lymph nodes from breast cancer patients. The specimen sequenced was axillary lymph node tissue. Receptors originate from a female donor with breast cancer. Some clones in this sample may be carry-over from other donors' samples.

This clonotype was observed many times. The gene calls are TRBV20-1 and TRBJ1-2; the D gene is possibly TRBD1 (5 bases). CDR1 and CDR2 (germline): DFQATT, SNEGSKA (reference sequence). The CDR3 loop spans 12 amino acids. Trimming removed 0 bases from V and 8 bases from J, with 10 bases in between. CDR3 sequence reads: CSARDGRQGYTF. CDR3 bases: TGCAGTGCTAGAGATGGGCGACAGGGCTACACCTTC.

The rearrangement links TRBV5-1 to TRBJ2-1; 12 bases line up with TRBD1. The trim removed 4 bases at V and 9 bases at J, leaving 5 bases unmatched. Germline V gene data show CDR1 as SGHRS and CDR2 as YFSETQ. This CDR3 spans 14 amino acids. The CDR3 region has the DNA TGCGCCAGCAGCGGCGGGACAGGGGGCTTTGAGCAGTTCTTC. It specifies CASSGGTGGFEQFF.

Points on this clonotype: A junction boundary mismatches the germline segment, possibly from a read error. The gene calls are TRBV7-2 and TRBJ2-1; 7 nucleotides match TRBD1. The CDR3 is made up of 16 amino acids. CDR1 and CDR2 from the germline V gene are SGHTA and FQGNSA. CDR3 region: CAGSLPLTGLSNEQSF. For the CDR3, the DNA is TGTGCCGGCAGCTTACCCCTGACAGGGCTCTCCAATGAGCAGTCCTTC.

This clonotype has a handful of counts. The rearrangement joins TRBV28 to TRBJ2-4, with unresolved D. The CDR3 has 12 amino acids. The V end was cut by 1 base, the J end by 3 bases, with 1 base between. Germline CDR1 MDHEN, CDR2 SYDVKM. As DNA, the CDR3 is TGTGCCAGCAGTTTATACAAAAACATTCAGTACTTC. It encodes CASSLYKNIQYF. Filled out from reference TRBV28 and TRBJ2-4, the complete variable domain reads DVKVTQSSRYLVKRTGEKVFLECVQDMDHENMFWYRQDPGLGLRLIYFSYDVKMKEKGDIPEGYSVSREKKERFSLILESASTNQTSMYLCASSLYKNIQYFGAGTRLSVL.

The genes are TRBV9 and TRBJ1-3; D unresolved. Germline V CDR1 and CDR2: SGDLS, YYNGEE. The germline V and J ends were trimmed by 0 bases and 6 bases, with 7 bases remaining between them. This CDR3 has 13 residues. The CDR3 region is CASSVAGPNTIYF. CDR3 nucleotide sequence: TGTGCCAGCAGCGTAGCGGGCCCAAACACCATATATTTT.

Worth noting for this clonotype: A much bigger clone sits one base away, suggesting this may be a read error. This CDR3 reads CASSISHHNEQFF. The CDR3 DNA follows: TGTGCCAGTAGTATAAGCCACCACAATGAGCAGTTCTTC. The chain has TRBV19 and TRBJ2-1; D is unresolved. V lost 2 bases and J lost 5, with 7 bases in between. Germline CDR1 reads LNHDA; CDR2 reads SQIVND (reference sequence). The CDR3 totals 13 residues.

This clonotype was seen a single time. The junction departs from germline at one end; a sequencing error may be responsible. The genes are TRBV7-2 and TRBJ2-1, with D perhaps TRBD1 (5 bases). The CDR3 has 14 residues. CDR1 and CDR2 from the germline V gene are SGHTA and FQGNSA. CDR3 DNA: TGTGTCAGCAGATGGGTGGGGCCATACAATGAGCAGTTCTTC. Its protein product is CVSRWVGPYNEQFF.

Many counts were recorded for this clonotype. The chain recombines TRBV12-3 or TRBV12-4 with TRBJ2-5; 9 nucleotides align to TRBD2. The V and J ends lost 0 bases and 7 bases, in that order; junction bases with no gene match: 9. CDR3 length equals 16 residues. CDR3 sequence reads: CASSLAVLAGSGTQYF. Written as DNA, the CDR3 is TGTGCCAGCAGTTTAGCGGTACTAGCGGGTTCCGGGACCCAGTACTTC.